The source of this T cell receptor (beta chain) is a study of immune cell composition in non-small cell lung cancer. The protocol was immunoSEQ multiplex PCR, while the TCRdb copy is restricted to in-frame clones and leaves out a portion. The data contain around 680 clones, around two thirds of them singletons. Template was genomic DNA from frozen, unsorted single-cell suspensions. Germline CDR1 ENHRY, CDR2 SYGVKD. V lost 9 bases to trimming and J lost 7 bases, with 18 bases between them. This CDR3 comprises 13 residues. Study findings and constraints: Tumour-associated clones >0.5% occurred in approximately 34% of adenocarcinomas, less than 80% of squamous.

In its sample, this clone was seen a few times. As yet, its antigen is unknown. The genes are TRBV10-3 and TRBJ1-1, with D tentatively TRBD1 (5 bases). The origin of this receptor is a human donor with non-small cell lung cancer. Sample: lung tumor tissue. CDR3 amino acids: CAMAGNGWNEAFF. The CDR3 region has the DNA TGTGCCATGGCAGGGAACGGGTGGAATGAAGCTTTCTTT.